The sequence of this T cell receptor (beta chain) was determined in a study of cytomegalovirus exposure and HLA in healthy donors (dated 2017 in TCRdb). Concerning the study at large: In an earlier analysis of under 600 of the donors, approximately 260 Gb of sequence data and 117 million unique TCR beta sequences from about 179 million T cells were reported. Approximately 310 gigabases of sequencing data and roughly 80 million unique TCR sequences made up an early release that covered 640 HLA-typed donors. The genetic ancestry cluster associated with self-reported Caucasian donors included about 81% of the 300 to 450 genotyped donors. The study aimed to test whether signatures of past pathogen exposure could be identified by cataloging public T cell receptors. The study profiled the T cell repertoires of hundreds of subjects by immunosequencing and related them to cytomegalovirus serostatus. Besides the first cohort of some 670 subjects, a separate validation cohort made up of 120 different subjects was used. To predict cytomegalovirus infection status, the study brought together high-throughput TCR immunosequencing, statistical association of individual TCRs with disease status, and machine learning. In a later analysis, previously published TCR beta repertoires from 666 donors were re-analyzed and high-resolution HLA genotyping was added so that TCR occurrence patterns could be studied. Rather than drawing on any new phenotypic data, the later analysis identified candidate immune exposures from TCR beta sequences and the way those sequences occurred across donors. To decide whether each TCR beta V gene segment behaved as functional or pseudogenic, an earlier analysis of approximately 600 of the donors relied on high-throughput TCR beta sequencing. Donor age, sex, ethnicity and CMV serostatus were compiled alongside the repertoire data. Genome-wide SNP genotypes for about 55% of the roughly 670 donors were used in a later genetic analysis, which treated that subset as a discovery cohort. Every repertoire in the discovery cohort had been generated on one and the same sequencing platform. Class I and class II HLA loci were covered by the typing at four-digit resolution. The number of typed donors differed by locus: roughly 629-640 for A, B, C, DRB1 and DQB1; approximately 540 for DQA1; 606 for DPA1; and some 470 for DPB1. Four to six DR-DQ haplotypes were handled as single units for association and clustering, since linkage in the cohort was strong. On average, around 240,000 unique TCR beta nucleotide sequences were sequenced per donor among more than 350 genotyped donors of the cohort, with roughly a sixth of those sequences being non-productive.

About this clone: Its antigen is currently not known. No much larger clonotype is one base removed from it; base qualities were not supplied.

The library was made by the immunoSEQ multiplex PCR assay. For the multiplex PCR, a mixture combining 60 forward primers for TCR Vbeta segments and 13 reverse primers for TCR Jbeta segments was used. Amplification of the CDR3 region of rearranged TCR beta genes was performed with a multiplex PCR assay on genomic DNA. The Illumina HiSeq System was used to sequence the amplified TCR beta libraries as 87-base-pair reads. From the authors' description of their analysis: In a later analysis, some 80 million unique TCR beta chains were counted across the roughly 670 repertoires, and approximately 9.9 million of these chains were shared by at least two donors. To remove PCR and sequencing errors, raw reads were error-corrected and collapsed into unique sequences using a nearest-neighbor algorithm that merged closely related sequences. CDR3 sequences were aligned to IMGT reference sequences to assign V, D and J gene segments. For a sequence to be retained, a match of at least six nucleotides to both a V gene segment and a J gene segment was required. Rearrangements were classified as productive when the CDR3 lacked stop codons and remained in frame with V and J, and all other rearrangements were classified as non-productive. Following IMGT convention, CDR3 was defined as the stretch from the second conserved V-encoded cysteine up to the conserved J-encoded phenylalanine. The earlier analysis of about 610 of the donors excluded sequences that lacked an unambiguous match to a single V gene segment. In an earlier analysis of several hundred of the donors, V segments were called functional above 56.7% productive rearrangements and were called segregating when the between-donor standard deviation exceeded 5%. A statistical classification framework was built for diagnosing cytomegalovirus status from the catalog of TCR beta chain sequences. In a later analysis, TCR nucleotide sequences were compared against IMGT/GENE-DB human TR gene sequences so that V and J genes could be assigned. In a later analysis, CDR3 sequences and most-parsimonious VDJ recombination scenarios were assigned using the TCRdist pipeline. A later analysis defined each TCR beta chain by its CDR3 amino acid sequence plus V-gene family, and excluded reads lacking a unique V-gene family. As a way to deal with suspected cross-contamination and a sequencing artifact, a later analysis dropped 450 to 700 nucleotide sequences that were highly shared and had low generation probability. A later analysis calculated a clonal expansion index for each public chain from normalized within-repertoire ranks of inferred template counts. A later analysis computed generation probabilities with a VDJ recombination model fitted to out-of-frame rearrangements, and checked the results against IGoR. In a later analysis, hypergeometric tests were used to score TCR-TCR, TCR-HLA and TCR-CMV co-occurrence, with a repertoire-size bias correction applied to TCR pairs. False discovery rates were estimated in a later analysis by permuting HLA or CMV assignments 20 times. In a later analysis, co-occurring TCRs were grouped with DBSCAN, and TCRdist sequence similarity was added when clustering was performed within HLA-allele-positive subsets. Repertoires with fewer than 30,000 or more than 120,000 public chains were left out of co-occurrence clustering, as were several repertoires with anomalous nucleotide sharing. Not all clones reach the TCRdb copy of this immuneACCESS table, which keeps in-frame sequences only. Checked studies attribute under half of the gap to unresolved V genes and leave the rest unexplained. V and J calls and clone size are copied from that table; D and trimming were computed from the DNA. Counted in this sample were 210,000 or so clones; more than 60% of them appeared once. Jointly, the top ten make up 2% to 2.5% of the sample.

Per the germline V gene, MNHNS is the CDR1 and SASEGT is the CDR2. The CDR3 measures 16 amino acids from cysteine to phenylalanine. Here the CDR3 DNA is all that survives: 48 bases in frame from base 1. Between the V and J ends, shortened by 0 bases and 4 bases respectively, the junction contains 15 bases. What the work shows at the level of the full study, not this receptor alone: HLA typing was unavailable for some donors at each locus, so association tests used only the typed subset. Linkage disequilibrium might explain the correlated functional status among segregating V segments, but an unknown experimental factor could not be excluded. A later analysis found that most CMV-associated TCR beta chains appeared HLA-restricted, with HLA associations seemingly driven largely by CMV exposure. According to the authors, the approach could potentially be generalized to other disease states and immunological phenotypes. In a later analysis, HLA-associated TCR beta chains were found to be more clonally expanded and to have lower generation probabilities than equally common non-associated chains. Only TCR beta chains were sequenced in this cohort, and the absence of alpha or paired-chain data limited detectable features. The only immune exposure information available for the cohort was CMV serostatus. A later analysis reported that several top co-occurrence clusters appeared linked to parvovirus B19, influenza, CMV and Epstein-Barr virus. Strong co-occurrence of HLA alleles, especially DR and DQ, made assigning TCR associations to individual alleles difficult. The 87-base-pair reads could not distinguish some IMGT-functional V segments, including TRBV6-2 and TRBV6-3, so those segments were excluded. According to a later genetic analysis, donors in an Asian-associated ancestry cluster had fewer N-insertions in productive TCRs than the roughly 700-donor mean. The classifier was reported to diagnose cytomegalovirus status with high specificity and sensitivity in both the original and validation cohorts. The study gave a list of 150 to 200 TCR beta chains associated with cytomegalovirus. Most TCR sequences were seen in very few donors, while some public TCRs were found in many individuals. Seventeen rarely observed V segments, including chromosome 9 orphons, were excluded from the earlier analysis of a few hundred of the donors because counts were too low. Roughly uniform sequencing depth across donors was assumed in presence/absence analyses, although this assumption may not hold. A group of highly shared sequence variants was considered likely to be a technical artifact of the sequencing pipeline. In a later analysis, the rate of TCR association differed among HLA loci, with DRB1 alleles having the most associated TCRs and HLA-C alleles having the fewest. Specific HLA alleles were associated with 15,000 to 20,000 TCR beta sequences at a false discovery rate of 0.05 in a later analysis. Three of the identified cytomegalovirus-associated TCR beta chains were confirmed in vitro to be specific for cytomegalovirus antigens. A further reported finding was that TCR beta sequences accurately predicted the HLA-A and HLA-B alleles for most subjects in the first cohort. In an earlier analysis of 587 of the donors, most TCR beta V segments appeared in productive rearrangements about 87% or about 30% of the time, broadly matching IMGT annotations. In a later genetic analysis, a missense DCLRE1C variant was associated with V-gene and J-gene trimming of TCR beta chains, and the association was replicated in an independent cohort.

The cohort comprised 550 to 700 healthy bone marrow donors. Cohort members were all nominally healthy when sampled, although unrecorded immune exposures were likely present. The donor was CMV seropositive and belonged to the group of about 290 seropositive cohort members. Each donor provided a peripheral blood sample, and peripheral blood mononuclear cells were used for TCR beta sequencing. Genomic DNA was extracted from the blood cell samples with the Qiagen DNeasy Blood Extraction Kit. Sequenced: PBMCs. The receptor was isolated from a woman younger than 45 in good health and CMV-seropositive. The sequence joins TRBV6-1 to TRBJ1-2; TRBD1 might be the D gene, on 6 matching bases. Read as DNA, the sequence is TGTGCCAGCAGTGAAGCGTCGGGACAAGCCTTCTATGGCTACACCTTC. It is translated as CASSEASGQAFYGYTF.